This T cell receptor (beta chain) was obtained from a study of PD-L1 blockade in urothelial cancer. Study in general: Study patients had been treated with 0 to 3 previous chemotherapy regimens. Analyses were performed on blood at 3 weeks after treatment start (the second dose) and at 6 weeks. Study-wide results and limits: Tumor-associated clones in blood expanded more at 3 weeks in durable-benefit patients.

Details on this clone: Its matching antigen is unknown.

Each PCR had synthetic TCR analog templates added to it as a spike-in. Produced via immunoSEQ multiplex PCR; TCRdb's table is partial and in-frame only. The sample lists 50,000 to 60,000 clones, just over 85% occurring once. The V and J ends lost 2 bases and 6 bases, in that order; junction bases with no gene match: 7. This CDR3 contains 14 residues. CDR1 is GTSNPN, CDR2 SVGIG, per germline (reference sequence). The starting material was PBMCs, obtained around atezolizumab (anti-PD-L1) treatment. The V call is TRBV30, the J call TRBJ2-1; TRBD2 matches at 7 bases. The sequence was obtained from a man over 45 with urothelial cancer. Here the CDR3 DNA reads TGTGCCTGGAGTCGTCTAGCGGACGCCAATGAGCAGTTCTTC. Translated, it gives CAWSRLADANEQFF. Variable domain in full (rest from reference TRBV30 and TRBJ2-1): SQTIHQWPATLVQPVGSPLSLECTVEGTSNPNLYWYRQAAGRGLQLLFYSVGIGQISSEVPQNLSASRPQDRQFILSSKKLLLSDSGFYLCAWSRLADANEQFFGPGTRLTVL.